The sample holds many counts of the clone carrying this T cell receptor beta chain. Via MiXCR, TCRdb re-called the 5' RACE reads, giving one row per CDR3 protein. The sample records under 150,000 distinct CDR3 sequences, 7.7% being singletons. This sample is drawn from a study of T cells after yellow fever vaccination. The source material was CD4+ T cells sorted from PBMCs, sampled 5 days after the yellow fever booster vaccination. The source of this sequence is a man aged 25 to 45 who received the YFV17D yellow fever vaccine.

The CDR3 sequence is CASSVSQGTQYF. The CDR3 coding sequence is TGTGCCAGCAGTGTGTCACAGGGTACCCAGTACTTC. The chain couples TRBV2 to TRBJ2-4, with a possible D match to TRBD1 (6 bases). Trimming removed 4 bases at V and 13 bases at J, with 14 bases between. The CDR3 runs 12 residues. Germline lookup yields CDR1 SNHLY and CDR2 FYNNEI. Complete variable domain (other parts from reference TRBV2 and TRBJ2-4): EPEVTQTPSHQVTQMGQEVILRCVPISNHLYFYWYRQILGQKVEFLVSFYNNEISEKSEIFDDQFSVERPDGSNFTLKIRSTKLEDSAMYFCASSVSQGTQYFGAGTRLSVL.